This is a list of T cell receptor beta chains from one sample in a study of blood T cells in healthy people across ages. In TCRdb, the 5' RACE reads were re-called with MiXCR into one record per CDR3 protein. The data show 1.6 million or so distinct CDR3 sequences, almost 35% seen once. Input material: blood. The receptors were gathered from a woman in her thirties in good health. Each CDR3 is given with its conserved first and last residue. The D gene is left open where the match is weak. The listing skips clone size in some rows; elsewhere it reads once, few, many or a size class.

V	J	size	D	CDR3	DNA
TRBV3-1	TRBJ2-7	.	.	CASSPRFGVSDEQYF	TGTGCCAGCAGCCCCCGCTTCGGGGTATCGGACGAGCAGTACTTC
TRBV4-1	TRBJ2-7	many	.	CASSHRISYEQYF	TGCGCCAGCAGCCATCGGATATCCTACGAGCAGTACTTC
TRBV20-1	TRBJ2-5	.	TRBD2	CSARDKDLAGLYQETQYF	TGCAGTGCTAGAGATAAGGATCTAGCGGGGCTGTACCAAGAGACCCAGTACTTC
TRBV7-2	TRBJ2-1	many	TRBD2	CASSLLAGGPGNEQFF	TGTGCCAGCAGCTTATTAGCGGGGGGGCCGGGGAATGAGCAGTTCTTC
TRBV6-5	TRBJ2-1	once	TRBD2	CASSFGAGETQFF	TGTGCCAGCAGTTTCGGAGCGGGGGAGACCCAGTTCTTC
TRBV27	TRBJ2-7	few	.	CASSWTEASYEQYF	TGTGCCAGCAGTTGGACCGAGGCTTCCTACGAGCAGTACTTC
TRBV10-3	TRBJ1-5	.	.	CAIGSGRPADSNQPQHF	TGTGCCATTGGCTCGGGCAGGCCAGCGGATAGCAATCAGCCCCAGCATTTT
TRBV20-1	TRBJ1-4	.	.	CSAKDRRGEKLFF	TGCAGTGCCAAAGACAGACGAGGTGAAAAACTGTTTTTT
TRBV29-1	TRBJ2-3	.	.	CSASVGDASTDTQYF	TGCAGCGCCTCCGTGGGGGACGCCAGCACAGATACGCAGTATTTT
TRBV2	TRBJ2-3	few	.	CASGLGSSTDTQYF	TGTGCCAGCGGGCTGGGATCTAGCACAGATACGCAGTATTTT
TRBV27	TRBJ2-3	.	TRBD2	CASSSQAGAGTAQYF	TGTGCCAGCAGTTCTCAAGCGGGGGCCGGAACGGCGCAGTATTTT
TRBV29-1	TRBJ2-1	.	TRBD2	CSVPAGGPYNEQFF	TGCAGCGTACCAGCGGGGGGGCCCTACAATGAGCAGTTCTTC
TRBV20-1	TRBJ1-2	.	.	CSSRGYTF	TGCAGTTCCCGGGGCTACACCTTC
TRBV30	TRBJ2-5	few	TRBD2	CAWSVRGEGTQYF	TGTGCCTGGAGTGTACGCGGGGAGGGGACCCAGTACTTC
TRBV7-9	TRBJ2-7	once	.	CASSEVTVYEQYF	TGTGCCAGCAGCGAAGTGACGGTATACGAGCAGTACTTC
TRBV7-3	TRBJ2-1	few	.	CASSPARDYNEQFF	TGTGCCAGCAGCCCGGCCAGGGACTACAATGAGCAGTTCTTC
TRBV3-1	TRBJ1-2	.	TRBD1	CASSPGTGADQPYGYTF	TGTGCCAGCAGCCCCGGGACAGGGGCCGACCAACCCTATGGCTACACCTTC
TRBV15	TRBJ2-5	.	.	CATRGLTASGETQYF	TGTGCCACCAGGGGCCTAACAGCCTCCGGTGAGACCCAGTACTTC
TRBV7-6	TRBJ2-5	.	.	CAGSLGSSGRGETQYF	TGTGCCGGCAGCTTAGGATCCAGCGGGCGAGGGGAGACCCAGTACTTC
TRBV18	TRBJ2-7	.	.	CASSPTPRGEQYF	TGTGCCAGCTCACCCACCCCCAGGGGCGAGCAGTACTTC
TRBV7-2	TRBJ2-1	few	.	CASSSPLSYNEQFF	TGTGCCAGCAGCTCCCCTCTCTCCTACAATGAGCAGTTCTTC
TRBV10-3	TRBJ2-1	few	.	CAISESQGKWFF	TGTGCCATCAGTGAGTCCCAGGGGAAGTGGTTCTTC
TRBV7-2	TRBJ1-2	few	.	CASRPSGPSLDTF	TGTGCCAGCAGACCTTCCGGGCCCTCCTTGGACACCTTC
TRBV5-1	TRBJ2-2	.	.	CASSLERRNIKGTGELFF	TGCGCCAGCAGCTTGGAGCGTCGGAACATTAAAGGCACCGGGGAGCTGTTTTTT
TRBV20-1	TRBJ2-5	.	.	CSAGRLGLWETQYF	TGCAGTGCTGGAAGACTAGGGCTCTGGGAGACCCAGTACTTC
TRBV7-3	TRBJ2-7	.	TRBD2	CASMWTQRESPYEQYF	TGTGCCAGCATGTGGACCCAGCGGGAGTCCCCCTACGAGCAGTACTTC
TRBV15	TRBJ2-3	few	.	CATSGRDGTTDTQYF	TGTGCCACCAGCGGGCGGGATGGTACCACAGATACGCAGTATTTT
TRBV6-2/TRBV6-3	TRBJ1-5	many	.	CASSYEGGNQPQHF	TGTGCCAGCAGTTACGAGGGGGGCAATCAGCCCCAGCATTTT
TRBV6-1	TRBJ2-3	few	.	CASSVDGGPGDTQYF	TGTGCCAGCAGTGTGGACGGGGGGCCGGGAGATACGCAGTATTTT
TRBV6-6	TRBJ2-1	few	TRBD2	CASSYTLAGGPSEQFF	TGTGCCAGCAGTTACACACTAGCGGGAGGGCCTAGTGAGCAGTTCTTC
TRBV20-1	TRBJ2-3	.	TRBD1	CSANDRGRADTQYF	TGCAGTGCTAACGACAGGGGGCGCGCAGATACGCAGTATTTT
TRBV9	TRBJ1-1	once	.	CASSPGHTNTEAFF	TGTGCCAGCAGCCCGGGACACACGAACACTGAGGCTTTCTTT